A single sample gave rise to the 25 T cell receptor beta chains below, sequenced in a study of T cells in Graves' hyperthyroidism and ophthalmopathy. Template material for amplifying TCR beta CDR3 regions consisted of RNA transcripts. The TCR CDR3 first-round RT-PCR relied on the HTBI primer set. TCRdb called the multiplex PCR reads again in MiXCR, with one record for every CDR3 protein. This table has more than 350,000 distinct CDR3 sequences, 15% appearing once. What was sequenced was blood. The receptors were gathered from a woman aged 55 to 70 with Graves' ophthalmopathy.

This clonotype appeared many times. The V call is TRBV2, the J call TRBJ2-3; D remains ambiguous. With 3 bases removed from V and 1 base from J, the gap between germline ends came to 5 bases. This CDR3 is 13 amino acids long. CDR1 and CDR2 from the germline V gene are SNHLY and FYNNEI. The CDR3 protein is CASSETGTDTQYF. DNA of the CDR3: TGTGCCAGCAGTGAGACGGGCACAGATACGCAGTATTTT.

This clonotype was seen just once. This chain links TRBV27 with TRBJ2-3, with TRBD2 identical over 13 bases. V gave up 4 bases and J gave up 1 base; unmatched junction bases: 5. CDR3 length: 17 residues. Looked up from germline, CDR1 is MNHEY and CDR2 is SMNVEV (reference sequence). CDR3 protein: CASSSRLAGGRTDTQYF. The CDR3 nucleotides are TGTGCCAGCAGTTCCAGACTAGCGGGAGGCCGCACAGATACGCAGTATTTT.

Many counts were recorded for this clonotype. This chain connects TRBV20-1 to TRBJ2-2, with TRBD2 matching 11 bases. J gave up 3 bases and V 4 bases, and 7 bases lay outside the gene matches. The CDR3 runs 16 residues. Germline CDR1 is DFQATT and CDR2 is SNEGSKA (reference sequence). The CDR3 reads CSAKLAGGRDTGELFF. The CDR3 DNA sequence: TGCAGTGCTAAATTAGCGGGAGGGCGGGACACCGGGGAGCTGTTTTTT.

To note about this clonotype: A much larger clonotype is one base distant, so this may be a read error. No conserved phenylalanine or tryptophan ends this CDR3, so it is likely a read error. V is TRBV30 and J is TRBJ1-1; D is undetermined. This CDR3 has 12 residues. Trimming took off 0 bases at V and 11 bases at J, with 13 bases between the two ends. From germline, CDR1 is GTSNPN and CDR2 SVGIG (reference sequence). The CDR3 sequence is CAWSVTYGWAFL. The CDR3 bases are TGTGCCTGGAGTGTGACCTATGGTTGGGCTTTCCTT.

This clonotype was recorded many times. The chain is built from TRBV7-3 and TRBJ1-3; 7 nucleotides align to TRBD1. CDR1 is SGHTA and CDR2 is FQGTGA in the germline V gene. CDR3 length: 18 amino acids. Losses at the gene ends were 2 bases for V and 11 bases for J; bases not matched to a gene: 21. The CDR3 coding sequence is TGTGCCAGCAGCTTATACCCACCAGGGGGTAGGGGTATGAATCCCATATATTTT. As protein: CASSLYPPGGRGMNPIYF.

This clonotype was seen a handful of times. The chain has TRBV7-9 and TRBJ2-1; D call uncertain. Germline CDR1 and CDR2: SEHNR and FQNEAQ (reference sequence). This CDR3 is 12 amino acids long. Trimming shortened V by 5 bases and J by 6 bases, and 8 bases separated the two germline ends. CDR3 protein: CASSRIGNEQFF. The CDR3 nucleotides are TGTGCCAGCAGCCGGATTGGCAATGAGCAGTTCTTC. The whole variable domain, filled in from reference TRBV7-9 and TRBJ2-1, reads DTGVSQNPRHKITKRGQNVTFRCDPISEHNRLYWYRQTLGQGPEFLTYFQNEAQLEKSRLLSDRFSAERPKGSFSTLEIQRTEQGDSAMYLCASSRIGNEQFFGPGTRLTVL.

The chain joins TRBV2 to TRBJ2-1; 11 bases fit TRBD2. The CDR3 is made up of 16 amino acids. Per the germline V gene, CDR1 is SNHLY and CDR2 is FYNNEI. Trimming removed 7 bases from V and 5 bases from J; junction bases left unmatched: 10. This chain's CDR3 is CASTPTSGGTNNEQFF. CDR3 DNA: TGTGCCAGCACCCCAACTAGCGGGGGAACTAACAATGAGCAGTTCTTC. The complete variable domain, with remaining parts taken from reference TRBV2 and TRBJ2-1, reads EPEVTQTPSHQVTQMGQEVILRCVPISNHLYFYWYRQILGQKVEFLVSFYNNEISEKSEIFDDQFSVERPDGSNFTLKIRSTKLEDSAMYFCASTPTSGGTNNEQFFGPGTRLTVL.

The table lists this clonotype with many counts. This chain links TRBV3-1 with TRBJ2-2; weak D call: TRBD2 (6 bases). V was cut by 3 bases and J by 6 bases, with 8 bases left in between. Germline lookup yields CDR1 LGHDT and CDR2 YNNKEL (reference sequence). The CDR3 extends over 13 amino acids. CDR3 protein: CASSHGGPGELFF. For the CDR3, the DNA is TGTGCCAGCAGCCACGGGGGTCCCGGGGAGCTGTTTTTT.

This clonotype was counted at least ten times. The V gene is TRBV28, the J gene TRBJ1-2; D not certain. This CDR3 is built from 14 residues. Germline V gene sequence: CDR1 MDHEN, CDR2 SYDVKM. V lost 3 bases and J 6 bases, leaving 14 bases between the germline ends. In nucleotides, the CDR3 is TGTGCCAGCAGTTTGGGCAGGTGGAGTGATGGCTACACCTTC. Its translation: CASSLGRWSDGYTF.

This clonotype was counted only a few times. V usage is TRBV7-9 and J usage is TRBJ1-5, with D unresolved. The CDR3 has 13 residues. The germline CDR1 and CDR2 sequences are SEHNR and FQNEAQ (reference sequence). V lost 7 bases and J 2 bases, leaving 9 bases between the germline ends. CDR3 sequence: CASTIEGNQPQHF. The CDR3 DNA follows: TGTGCCAGCACCATAGAGGGCAATCAGCCCCAGCATTTT.

This clonotype appeared a few times. The CDR3 is CSVVPSNTEAFF. The CDR3 DNA reads TGCAGCGTTGTTCCGTCGAACACTGAAGCTTTCTTT. The chain combines TRBV29-1 with TRBJ1-1, with D hard to call. V was cut by 4 bases and J by 1 base, with 7 bases left in between. The CDR3 is 12 amino acids. Germline lookup yields CDR1 SQVTM and CDR2 ANQGSEA.

This clonotype showed up many times. The gene calls are TRBV11-2 and TRBJ2-1; 10 bases align to TRBD2. Trimming at V came to 5 bases and at J to 7 bases, leaving 2 bases not matched to a gene. The CDR3 is 13 amino acids. CDR1 is SGHAT, CDR2 FQNNGV, per germline. The CDR3 is CASSVLAGNEQFF. In DNA form, the CDR3 reads TGTGCCAGCAGCGTACTAGCGGGGAATGAGCAGTTCTTC.

This clonotype appeared many times. The rearrangement uses TRBV2 and TRBJ2-3; 7 bases match TRBD1. CDR3 length: 13 residues. The germline CDR1 and CDR2 sequences are SNHLY and FYNNEI. J gave up 5 bases and V 7 bases, and 6 bases lay outside the gene matches. CDR3 sequence reads: CASNRGREDTQYF. CDR3 DNA: TGTGCCAGCAATAGGGGGCGCGAAGATACGCAGTATTTT.

This clonotype was seen at least ten times. The V gene is TRBV2, the J gene TRBJ2-1, with 8 positions matching TRBD1. The germline V gene has CDR1 SNHLY and CDR2 FYNNEI. The trim removed 5 bases at V and 0 bases at J, leaving 3 bases unmatched. This CDR3 is built from 15 residues. The CDR3: CASSRDRSSYNEQFF. The CDR3 nucleotides are TGTGCCAGCAGTAGGGACAGGAGCTCCTACAATGAGCAGTTCTTC.

Points on this clonotype: A much larger clone sits a single nucleotide away, making a read error possible. The rearrangement links TRBV20-1 to TRBJ2-7, with 7 bases aligning to TRBD1. This CDR3 is built from 15 residues. Germline CDR1 and CDR2: DFQATT and SNEGSKA (reference sequence). The V and J ends lost 2 bases and 3 bases, in that order; junction bases with no gene match: 10. CDR3 residues: CSARPGTVGVYEQYF. The CDR3 nucleotides are TGCAGTGCTAGACCTGGGACAGTGGGCGTCTACGAGCAGTACTTC.

There are many counts of this clonotype. V usage is TRBV5-1 and J usage is TRBJ2-5; 9 bases fit TRBD1. Trimming cost V 7 bases and J 3 bases; bases outside gene matches: 7. The CDR3 contains 14 residues. From germline, CDR1 is SGHRS and CDR2 YFSETQ. CDR3 nucleotide sequence: TGCGCCAGCGACCCAGGGACAGGGAAAGAGACCCAGTACTTC. Translated, it gives CASDPGTGKETQYF.

There are a few counts of this clonotype. This chain links TRBV6-2 or TRBV6-3 with TRBJ2-5; a weak D match, TRBD1 (6 bases). The CDR3 loop spans 15 amino acids. Germline V gene sequence: CDR1 MNHEY, CDR2 SVGEGT. V was clipped by 6 bases and J by 3 bases, with 17 bases between them. The CDR3 DNA reads as TGTGCCAGCAGATACAACCGGGACACTAAAGAGACCCAGTACTTC. Protein product: CASRYNRDTKETQYF.

Here the CDR3 reads CASSLDRGGAGELFF. In nucleotides, the CDR3 is TGTGCCAGCAGTTTGGACAGGGGTGGGGCCGGGGAGCTGTTTTTT. The chain is built from TRBV27 and TRBJ2-2; 9 bases are shared with TRBD1. The length of the CDR3 is 15 residues. Germline-derived CDR1 and CDR2 are MNHEY and SMNVEV (reference sequence). V lost 3 bases, J lost 6 bases, and 5 bases stayed unmatched.

This clonotype was picked up many times. This chain connects TRBV5-1 to TRBJ2-7; tentative D call: TRBD1 (6 bases). Germline CDR1 and CDR2: SGHRS and YFSETQ. This CDR3 is 15 amino acids long. The V end was cut by 3 bases, the J end by 0 bases, with 13 bases between. The DNA for the CDR3 is TGCGCCAGCAGCTCCGGGACATTAAGCTCCTACGAGCAGTACTTC. Translated, it gives CASSSGTLSSYEQYF. The complete variable domain, with remaining parts taken from reference TRBV5-1 and TRBJ2-7, reads KAGVTQTPRYLIKTRGQQVTLSCSPISGHRSVSWYQQTPGQGLQFLFEYFSETQRNKGNFPGRFSGRQFSNSRSEMNVSTLELGDSALYLCASSSGTLSSYEQYFGPGTRLTVT.

This clonotype was detected ten times or more. This chain uses TRBV2 with TRBJ2-7; 9 bases match TRBD2. This CDR3 is 15 amino acids long. The trim removed 3 bases at V and 4 bases at J, leaving 7 bases unmatched. Germline CDR1 is SNHLY and CDR2 is FYNNEI. CDR3 sequence reads: CASSEVSGRLYEQYF. Written as DNA, the CDR3 is TGTGCCAGCAGTGAGGTTAGCGGGAGATTGTACGAGCAGTACTTC.

This clonotype was detected ten times or more. The chain joins TRBV2 to TRBJ2-3; D not certain. CDR1 and CDR2 (germline): SNHLY, FYNNEI. The CDR3 contains 14 residues. Trimming shortened V by 5 bases and J by 0 bases, and 9 bases separated the two germline ends. The CDR3 sequence: CASSFTFSTDTQYF. In nucleotides, the CDR3 is TGTGCCAGCAGTTTTACCTTTAGCACAGATACGCAGTATTTT. The complete variable domain, with remaining parts taken from reference TRBV2 and TRBJ2-3, reads EPEVTQTPSHQVTQMGQEVILRCVPISNHLYFYWYRQILGQKVEFLVSFYNNEISEKSEIFDDQFSVERPDGSNFTLKIRSTKLEDSAMYFCASSFTFSTDTQYFGPGTRLTVL.

This clonotype was picked up a small number of times. The J gene is TRBJ2-2, the V gene TRBV28; 15 bases line up with TRBD2. V was clipped by 5 bases and J by 0 bases; unmatched bases: 7. CDR1 is MDHEN, CDR2 SYDVKM, per germline. The CDR3 is made up of 19 amino acids. CDR3 region: CASSDSGLAGGPNTGELFF. The CDR3 bases are TGTGCCAGCAGTGACTCCGGACTAGCGGGAGGGCCGAACACCGGGGAGCTGTTTTTT.

This clonotype was picked up a small number of times. This chain joins TRBV10-3 and TRBJ2-7; D ambiguous. Trimming left V 2 bases short and J 4 bases short, with 12 bases between. CDR1 is ENHRY and CDR2 is SYGVKD in the germline V gene. The CDR3 is 14 amino acids. The CDR3 is CAISETARLYEQYF. The DNA for the CDR3 is TGTGCCATCAGTGAGACTGCCCGCCTTTACGAGCAGTACTTC.

This clonotype occurred many times. The rearrangement links TRBV20-1 to TRBJ1-2, with D maybe TRBD1 (6 bases). V dropped 5 bases and J dropped 8 bases, with 18 bases sitting between them. CDR1 is DFQATT and CDR2 is SNEGSKA in the germline V gene (reference sequence). This CDR3 spans 13 amino acids. The chain's CDR3 is CSAPDRTEWGYTF. Written as DNA, the CDR3 is TGCAGTGCTCCCGACAGGACGGAGTGGGGCTACACCTTC.

In DNA form, the CDR3 reads TGTGCCAGCAGCATACTAGCGGGAAAAACAGATACGCAGTATTTT. The encoded protein is CASSILAGKTDTQYF. The chain recombines TRBV28 with TRBJ2-3; 10 nucleotides match TRBD2. With 6 bases clipped from V and 3 bases from J, the junction kept 6 bases outside the gene matches. Germline V gene lookup returns CDR1 MDHEN and CDR2 SYDVKM. The CDR3 sequence is 15 residues long.